This TCR beta chain was identified during a study of monozygotic twins with inflammatory bowel disease. Study-wide findings and caveats: The co-twins with IBD showed lower TCRbeta diversity (inverse Simpson) than their healthy siblings. Clonotypes shared with others were fewer in IBD patients than in healthy twins, especially with disease activity.

CDR1 is SGHRS, CDR2 YFSETQ, per germline. The length of the CDR3 is 14 residues. Each UMI harboured a 6-nucleotide sample barcode and was appended via template switching. The authors ran two nested PCRs of approximately 16 and 10 cycles on TCRalpha and TCRbeta cDNA. TCRdb reprocessed the 5' RACE reads; each CDR3 protein has one entry and no DNA is given. Its clone listing holds some 210,000 distinct CDR3 sequences. Remarks on this clonotype: Its antigen is not known.

Sequenced input: blood. This chain connects TRBV5-1 to TRBJ1-2. This TCR came from a human donor with ulcerative colitis or Crohn's disease, or a healthy co-twin of an affected twin (not recorded which). CDR3: CASSLEPYDYGYTF.